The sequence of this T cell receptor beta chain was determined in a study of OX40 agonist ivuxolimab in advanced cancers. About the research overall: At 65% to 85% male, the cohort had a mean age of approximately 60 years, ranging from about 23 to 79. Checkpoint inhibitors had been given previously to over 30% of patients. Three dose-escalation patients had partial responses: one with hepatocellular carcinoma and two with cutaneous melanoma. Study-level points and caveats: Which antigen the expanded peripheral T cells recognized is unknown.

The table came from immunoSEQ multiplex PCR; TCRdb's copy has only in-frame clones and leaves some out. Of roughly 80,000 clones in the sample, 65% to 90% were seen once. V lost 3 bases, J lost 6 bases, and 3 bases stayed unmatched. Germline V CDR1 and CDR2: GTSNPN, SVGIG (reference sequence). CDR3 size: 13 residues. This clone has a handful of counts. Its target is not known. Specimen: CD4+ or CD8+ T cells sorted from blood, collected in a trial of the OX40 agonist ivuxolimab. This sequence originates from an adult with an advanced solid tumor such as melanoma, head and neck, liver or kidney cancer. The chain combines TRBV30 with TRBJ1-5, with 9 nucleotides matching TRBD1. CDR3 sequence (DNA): TGTGCCTGGAGAGGGACAGGGAGTCAGCCCCAGCATTTT. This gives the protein CAWRGTGSQPQHF.